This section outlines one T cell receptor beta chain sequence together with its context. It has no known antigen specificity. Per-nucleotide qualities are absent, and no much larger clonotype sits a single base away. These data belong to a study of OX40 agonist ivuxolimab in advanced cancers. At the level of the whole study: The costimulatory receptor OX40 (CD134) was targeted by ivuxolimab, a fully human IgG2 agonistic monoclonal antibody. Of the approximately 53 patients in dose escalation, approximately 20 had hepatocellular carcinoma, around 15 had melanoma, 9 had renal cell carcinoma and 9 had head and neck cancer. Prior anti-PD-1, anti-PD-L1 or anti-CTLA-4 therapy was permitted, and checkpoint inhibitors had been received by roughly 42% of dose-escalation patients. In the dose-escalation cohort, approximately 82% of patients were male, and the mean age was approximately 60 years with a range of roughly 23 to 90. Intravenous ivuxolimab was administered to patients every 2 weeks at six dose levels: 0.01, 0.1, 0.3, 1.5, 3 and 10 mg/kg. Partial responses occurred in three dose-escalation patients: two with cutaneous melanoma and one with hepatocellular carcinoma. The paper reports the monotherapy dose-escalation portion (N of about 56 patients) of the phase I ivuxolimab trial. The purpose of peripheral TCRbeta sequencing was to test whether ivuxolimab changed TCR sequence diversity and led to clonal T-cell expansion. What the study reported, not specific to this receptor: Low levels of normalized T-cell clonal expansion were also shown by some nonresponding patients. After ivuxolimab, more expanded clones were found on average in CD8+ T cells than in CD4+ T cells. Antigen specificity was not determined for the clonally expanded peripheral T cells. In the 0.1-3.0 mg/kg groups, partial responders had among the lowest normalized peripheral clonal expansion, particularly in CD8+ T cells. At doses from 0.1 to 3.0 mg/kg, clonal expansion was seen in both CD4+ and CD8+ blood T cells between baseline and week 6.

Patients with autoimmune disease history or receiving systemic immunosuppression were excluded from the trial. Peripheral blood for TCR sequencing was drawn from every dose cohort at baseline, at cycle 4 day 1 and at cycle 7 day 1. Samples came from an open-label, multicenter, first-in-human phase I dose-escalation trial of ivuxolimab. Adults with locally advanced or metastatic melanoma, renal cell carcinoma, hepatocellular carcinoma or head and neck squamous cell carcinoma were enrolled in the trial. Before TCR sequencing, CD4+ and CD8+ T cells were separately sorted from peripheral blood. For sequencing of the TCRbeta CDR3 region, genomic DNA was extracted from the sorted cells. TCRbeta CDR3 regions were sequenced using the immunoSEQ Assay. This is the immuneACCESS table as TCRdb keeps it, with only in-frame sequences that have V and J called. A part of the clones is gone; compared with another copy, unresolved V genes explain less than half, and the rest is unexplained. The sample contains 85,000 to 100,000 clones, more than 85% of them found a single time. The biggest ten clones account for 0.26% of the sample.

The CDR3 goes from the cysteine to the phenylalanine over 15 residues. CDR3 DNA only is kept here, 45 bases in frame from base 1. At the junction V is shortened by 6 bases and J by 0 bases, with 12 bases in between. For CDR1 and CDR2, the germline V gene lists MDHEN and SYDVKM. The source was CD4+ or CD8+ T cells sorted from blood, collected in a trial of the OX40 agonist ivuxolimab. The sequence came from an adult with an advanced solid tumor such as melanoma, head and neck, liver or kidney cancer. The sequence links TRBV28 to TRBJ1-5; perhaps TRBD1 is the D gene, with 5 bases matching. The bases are TGTGCCAGCAGCCGCGGGGGGATTAGCAATCAGCCCCAGCATTTT. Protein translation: CASSRGGISNQPQHF. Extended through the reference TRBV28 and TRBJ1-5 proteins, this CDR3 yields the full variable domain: DVKVTQSSRYLVKRTGEKVFLECVQDMDHENMFWYRQDPGLGLRLIYFSYDVKMKEKGDIPEGYSVSREKKERFSLILESASTNQTSMYLCASSRGGISNQPQHFGDGTRLSIL.